The 24 T cell receptor beta chains reported below all come from one sample, sequenced in a study of blood T cell repertoires in COVID-19. Here immunoSEQ multiplex PCR was the method, and the copy in TCRdb shows in-frame clones only, minus some. The data contain a few hundred thousand clones, around 88% of them seen just once; the ten biggest clones take up 10% to 15%. The sample consisted of peripheral blood. These receptors originate from a man older than 75 with acute or convalescent COVID-19.

This clone was seen a handful of times. The chain couples TRBV6-4 to TRBJ1-5, with no clear D. With 10 bases removed from V and 3 bases from J, the gap between germline ends came to 19 bases. The CDR3 is 15 residues long. Per germline, CDR1 MRHNA and CDR2 SNTAGT. CDR3 amino acids: CAILITLPSNQPQHF. The CDR3 DNA follows: TGTGCCATCCTCATAACCCTACCCTCCAATCAGCCCCAGCATTTT.

CDR3 amino acids: CASSHHSNTEAFF. The CDR3 DNA sequence: TGTGCCAGCAGCCATCACAGCAACACTGAAGCTTTCTTT. The chain joins TRBV5-4 to TRBJ1-1; no definite D call. Germline CDR1 is SGHNT and CDR2 is YYREEE (reference sequence). V was shortened by 4 bases and J by 2 bases, with 9 bases between the two germline ends. CDR3 length equals 13 residues.

The chain combines TRBV13 with TRBJ1-3; no reliable D call. CDR1 and CDR2 from the germline V gene are PRHDT and FYEKMQ (reference sequence). CDR3 size: 15 residues. Trimming took 3 bases from V and 0 from J, leaving 9 bases between them. This CDR3 is CASSFRFRSGNTIYF. In nucleotides, the CDR3 is TGTGCCAGCAGCTTCAGGTTTCGCTCTGGAAACACCATATATTTT.

The chain carries TRBV3-1 (or the pseudogene TRBV3-2) and TRBJ2-7; D ambiguous. Trimming removed 2 bases at V and 0 bases at J, with 11 bases between. The CDR3 length is 15 residues. Germline-derived CDR1 and CDR2 are LGHDT and YNNKEL (reference sequence). The CDR3 DNA is TGTGCCAGCAGCCAACTCCAGCGCAGCTCCTACGAGCAGTACTTC. This encodes CASSQLQRSSYEQYF.

This chain links TRBV7-9 with TRBJ1-6; 8 bases map to TRBD1. The V gene end was trimmed by 3 bases and the J gene end by 9 bases; junction bases not matched to a gene: 4. The CDR3 consists of 14 residues. The germline gives CDR1 SEHNR, CDR2 FQNEAQ (reference sequence). The CDR3 DNA follows: TGTGCCAGCAGCTTCGGACAGGGAGTTTCACCCCTCCACTTT. Amino acid sequence: CASSFGQGVSPLHF. Supplemented by reference TRBV7-9 and TRBJ1-6, the full variable domain reads DTGVSQNPRHKITKRGQNVTFRCDPISEHNRLYWYRQTLGQGPEFLTYFQNEAQLEKSRLLSDRFSAERPKGSFSTLEIQRTEQGDSAMYLCASSFGQGVSPLHFGNGTRLTVT.

The chain couples TRBV28 to TRBJ1-2; perhaps TRBD1 as D (5 bases). This CDR3 is 11 amino acids long. Trimming took off 10 bases at V and 6 bases at J, with 12 bases between the two ends. Germline V gives CDR1 MDHEN, CDR2 SYDVKM. For the CDR3, the DNA is TGTGCCAACCACGGGGGGGATGGCTACACCTTC. It codes for CANHGGDGYTF.

This clone was seen more than once but under ten times. The sample holds other DNA sequences that translate to the same CDR3. The chain joins TRBV20-1 to TRBJ2-7; D is ambiguous. Trimming shortened V by 3 bases and J by 3 bases, and 6 bases separated the two germline ends. Germline CDR1 DFQATT, CDR2 SNEGSKA (reference sequence). The CDR3 covers 11 residues. This CDR3 is CSASGSYEQYF. The CDR3 DNA is TGCAGTGCTAGTGGCAGCTACGAGCAGTACTTC.

V usage is TRBV15 and J usage is TRBJ2-5, with TRBD1 matching 9 bases. The length of the CDR3 is 15 residues. The trim removed 1 base at V and 2 bases at J, leaving 2 bases unmatched. Germline V CDR1 and CDR2: LNHNV, YYDKDF (reference sequence). In DNA form, the CDR3 reads TGTGCCACCAGCAGAGTGGGACAGGGTCAAGAGACCCAGTACTTC. It codes for CATSRVGQGQETQYF.

The chain uses TRBV5-6 and TRBJ2-3; weak D call: TRBD1 (5 bases). Trimming stripped 1 base from V and 6 bases from J, with 18 bases between. CDR3 size: 16 residues. The germline V gene has CDR1 SGHDT and CDR2 YYEEEE. The CDR3 sequence: CASSLRAGLFMDTQYF. CDR3 nucleotides: TGTGCCAGCAGCTTGAGGGCAGGGTTGTTTATGGATACGCAGTATTTT.

V gene TRBV19 combines with J gene TRBJ1-3; D call uncertain. CDR1 LNHDA and CDR2 SQIVND come from the germline V gene (reference sequence). The germline V and J ends were trimmed by 6 bases and 0 bases, with 15 bases remaining between them. CDR3 size: 16 residues. The CDR3 bases are TGTGCCAGTAGCGAAGTCGCGGTCCACTCTGGAAACACCATATATTTT. It encodes CASSEVAVHSGNTIYF.

The genes are TRBV28 and TRBJ2-1; perhaps TRBD2 as D (5 bases). V gave up 6 bases and J gave up 2 bases, with 20 bases separating them. Germline V gene data show CDR1 as MDHEN and CDR2 as SYDVKM. The CDR3 sequence is 17 residues long. The CDR3 DNA is TGTGCCAGCAGCCGCTCCCCTGGGAGAGGCCCCTACAATGAGCAGTTCTTC. It codes for CASSRSPGRGPYNEQFF.

The CDR3 coding sequence is TGCAGCGTTGAAAGGGGCAGGGCGGGAGGTGAAGCTTTCTTT. It is translated as CSVERGRAGGEAFF. V is TRBV29-1 and J is TRBJ1-1, with D perhaps TRBD1 (5 bases). The germline gives CDR1 SQVTM, CDR2 ANQGSEA. The CDR3 has 14 residues. V was pared by 2 bases and J by 7 bases, with 17 bases between.

Concerning this clone: The same CDR3 can be traced to other DNA sequences in this sample. The V call is TRBV20-1, the J call TRBJ2-1, with D perhaps matching TRBD2 (5 bases). Trimming left V 2 bases short and J 7 bases short, with 6 bases between. This CDR3 contains 11 residues. Germline values: CDR1 DFQATT, CDR2 SNEGSKA (reference sequence). The CDR3 region has the DNA TGCAGTGCTAGAAGAGGGAATGAGCAGTTCTTC. Translating it yields CSARRGNEQFF.

Notes on this clone: Other DNA sequences in the same sample also yield this CDR3. The chain is built from TRBV9 and TRBJ1-5, with a possible D match to TRBD1 (5 bases). Germline CDR1 is SGDLS and CDR2 is YYNGEE. The CDR3 contains 14 residues. V was cut by 0 bases and J by 2 bases, with 6 bases left in between. The CDR3 DNA reads as TGTGCCAGCAGCGTAGAAGGGGGCAATCAGCCCCAGCATTTT. Translating it yields CASSVEGGNQPQHF.

Written as DNA, the CDR3 is TGTGCCAGCAGCCCGATCTCCGGGACAGGGAGCTATGGCTACACCTTC. Protein sequence: CASSPISGTGSYGYTF. V gene TRBV14 combines with J gene TRBJ1-2; 9 bases fit TRBD1. Looked up from germline, CDR1 is SGHDN and CDR2 is FVKESK. This CDR3 region has 16 residues. Trimming at V came to 4 bases and at J to 4 bases, leaving 10 bases not matched to a gene.

The V and J genes are TRBV18 and TRBJ2-1, with D perhaps matching TRBD2 (6 bases). The CDR3 covers 15 residues. Trimming shortened V by 5 bases and J by 3 bases, and 14 bases separated the two germline ends. Germline lookup yields CDR1 KGHSH and CDR2 LQKENI. For the CDR3, the DNA is TGTGCCAGCTCAGCGGGGAGAGGGGACTACAATGAGCAGTTCTTC. Protein sequence: CASSAGRGDYNEQFF.

J is TRBJ1-1 and V is TRBV11-2; TRBD1 agrees at 8 bases. CDR1 is SGHAT and CDR2 is FQNNGV in the germline V gene. J was trimmed by 5 bases and V by 5 bases; bases with no gene match: 7. The CDR3 totals 14 residues. CDR3 amino acids: CASSTTGARTEAFF. CDR3 DNA sequence: TGTGCCAGCAGCACGACAGGGGCTAGGACTGAAGCTTTCTTT.

As for this clone: The sample has other DNA sequences that encode this CDR3 too. The chain employs TRBV9 and TRBJ2-1; 7 bases map to TRBD2. There are 12 residues in the CDR3. Trimming removed 0 bases from V and 10 bases from J; junction bases left unmatched: 1. Per the germline V gene, CDR1 is SGDLS and CDR2 is YYNGEE. DNA of the CDR3: TGTGCCAGCAGCGTAGTCGGGGGGGAGCAGTTCTTC. This sequence encodes CASSVVGGEQFF.

This clone appeared a few times. V is TRBV4-1 and J is TRBJ1-1; D is ambiguous. Germline V gives CDR1 MGHRA, CDR2 YSYEKL. V lost 3 bases, J lost 6 bases, and 17 bases lay in between. The CDR3 totals 15 residues. CDR3: CASSQFGEVRAEAFF. The CDR3 nucleotides read TGCGCCAGCAGCCAGTTTGGGGAGGTTCGGGCTGAAGCTTTCTTT.

This rearrangement joins TRBV7-8 to TRBJ2-1; D is uncertain. Germline values: CDR1 SGHVS, CDR2 FQNEAQ. The CDR3 length is 12 residues. V dropped 5 bases and J dropped 6 bases, with 8 bases sitting between them. The CDR3 spells CASSLSANEQFF. CDR3 DNA: TGTGCCAGCAGCCTCAGCGCCAATGAGCAGTTCTTC.

This chain connects TRBV18 to TRBJ2-3, with 9 positions matching TRBD2. The CDR3 has 16 residues. The ends lost 4 bases at V and 7 bases at J; junction bases unmatched: 12. Germline loops: CDR1 KGHSH, CDR2 LQKENI. The CDR3 region has the DNA TGTGCCAGCTCACAGACTAGCGGTACTGGAAAATATACGCAGTATTTT. Translation gives CASSQTSGTGKYTQYF.

This chain connects TRBV18 to TRBJ2-3, with TRBD2 identical over 11 bases. Looked up from germline, CDR1 is KGHSH and CDR2 is LQKENI. The V gene end was trimmed by 4 bases and the J gene end by 4 bases; junction bases not matched to a gene: 13. The CDR3 consists of 18 residues. CDR3 nucleotides: TGTGCCAGCTCACTCCTCCGGGGTGCTAGCGGGGGGCCAGATACGCAGTATTTT. Translated: CASSLLRGASGGPDTQYF.

This chain joins TRBV10-1 and TRBJ1-2; D is perhaps TRBD1 (5 bases). The length of the CDR3 is 14 residues. With 6 bases removed from V and 4 bases from J, the gap between germline ends came to 15 bases. CDR1 WNHNN and CDR2 SYGVQD come from the germline V gene (reference sequence). CDR3 sequence: CASSPHVGAYGYTF. In DNA form, the CDR3 reads TGCGCCAGCAGCCCCCATGTTGGGGCCTATGGCTACACCTTC.

V usage is TRBV9 and J usage is TRBJ2-7, with 7 nucleotides matching TRBD1. The CDR3 sequence is 17 residues long. Trimming removed 4 bases from V and 1 base from J; junction bases left unmatched: 14. CDR1 SGDLS and CDR2 YYNGEE come from the germline V gene. The chain's CDR3 is CASSSPRTGRGSYEQYF. The CDR3 bases are TGTGCCAGCAGCTCGCCACGGACAGGACGAGGATCCTACGAGCAGTACTTC.